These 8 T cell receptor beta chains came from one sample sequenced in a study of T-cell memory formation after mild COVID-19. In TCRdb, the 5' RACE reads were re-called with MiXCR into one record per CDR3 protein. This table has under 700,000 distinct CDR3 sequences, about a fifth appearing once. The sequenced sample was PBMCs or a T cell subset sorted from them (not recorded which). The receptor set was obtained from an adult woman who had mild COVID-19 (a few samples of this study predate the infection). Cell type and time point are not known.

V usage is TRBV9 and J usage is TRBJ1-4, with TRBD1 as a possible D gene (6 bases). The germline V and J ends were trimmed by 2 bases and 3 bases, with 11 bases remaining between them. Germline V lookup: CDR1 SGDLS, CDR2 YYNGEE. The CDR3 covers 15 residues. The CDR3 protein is CASSVTGYPNEKLFF. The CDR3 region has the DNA TGTGCCAGCAGCGTCACAGGGTATCCTAATGAAAAACTGTTTTTT.

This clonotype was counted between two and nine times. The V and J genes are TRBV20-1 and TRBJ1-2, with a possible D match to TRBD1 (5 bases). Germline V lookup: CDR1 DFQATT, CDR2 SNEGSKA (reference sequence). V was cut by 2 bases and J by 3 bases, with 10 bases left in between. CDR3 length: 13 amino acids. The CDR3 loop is CSARSQGHYGYTF. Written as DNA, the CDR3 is TGCAGTGCTAGATCGCAGGGCCACTATGGCTACACCTTC.

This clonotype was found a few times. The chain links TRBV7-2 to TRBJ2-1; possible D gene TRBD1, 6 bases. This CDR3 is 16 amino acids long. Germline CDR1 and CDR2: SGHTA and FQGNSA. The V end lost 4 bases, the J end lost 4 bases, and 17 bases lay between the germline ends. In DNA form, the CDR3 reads TGTGCCAGCAGCTCCGTAACCTACAGGGCGTACAATGAGCAGTTCTTC. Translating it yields CASSSVTYRAYNEQFF.

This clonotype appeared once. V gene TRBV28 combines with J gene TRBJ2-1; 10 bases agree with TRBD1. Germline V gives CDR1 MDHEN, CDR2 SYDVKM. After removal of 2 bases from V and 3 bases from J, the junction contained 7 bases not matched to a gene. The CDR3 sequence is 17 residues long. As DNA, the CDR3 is TGTGCCAGCAGTTTACCGCGGCGGGACAGGGGCTACAATGAGCAGTTCTTC. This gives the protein CASSLPRRDRGYNEQFF.

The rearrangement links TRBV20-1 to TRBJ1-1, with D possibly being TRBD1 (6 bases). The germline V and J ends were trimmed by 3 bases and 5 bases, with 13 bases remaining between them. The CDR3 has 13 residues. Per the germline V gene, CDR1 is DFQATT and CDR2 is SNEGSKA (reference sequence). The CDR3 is CSASNREGTEAFF. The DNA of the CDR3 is TGCAGTGCTAGTAACAGGGAGGGTACTGAAGCTTTCTTT.

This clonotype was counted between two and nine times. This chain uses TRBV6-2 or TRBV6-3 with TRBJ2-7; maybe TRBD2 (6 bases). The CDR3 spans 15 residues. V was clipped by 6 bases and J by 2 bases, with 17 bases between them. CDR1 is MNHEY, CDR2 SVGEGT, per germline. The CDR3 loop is CASRTGEALTYEQYF. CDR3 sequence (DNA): TGTGCCAGCAGAACGGGGGAGGCTTTGACCTACGAGCAGTACTTC.

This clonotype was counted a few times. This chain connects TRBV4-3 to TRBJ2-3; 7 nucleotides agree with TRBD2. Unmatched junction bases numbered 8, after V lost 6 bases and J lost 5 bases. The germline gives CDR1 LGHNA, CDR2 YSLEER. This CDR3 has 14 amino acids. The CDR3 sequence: CASSRLAVEDTQYF. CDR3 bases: TGCGCCAGCAGTCGACTAGCTGTGGAAGATACGCAGTATTTT.

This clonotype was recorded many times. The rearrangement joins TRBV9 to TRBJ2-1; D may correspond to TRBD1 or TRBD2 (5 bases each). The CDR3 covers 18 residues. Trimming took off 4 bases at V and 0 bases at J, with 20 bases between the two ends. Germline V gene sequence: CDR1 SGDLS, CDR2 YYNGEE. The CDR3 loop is CASSPGLVSSRSYNEQFF. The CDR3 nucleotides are TGTGCCAGCAGCCCGGGGCTAGTTAGTTCCCGCTCCTACAATGAGCAGTTCTTC.